Listed below are T cell receptor beta chains from one sample, sequenced in a study of blood T cell repertoires in COVID-19. The table came from immunoSEQ multiplex PCR; TCRdb's copy has only in-frame clones and leaves some out. Here the sample spans roughly 410,000 clones, 80% to 90% being singletons. Specimen: peripheral blood. The receptors were gathered from a woman aged 55-75 years with COVID-19, enrolled during active disease. The CDR3 runs from the conserved cysteine through the conserved F or W. A D gene is named only where the DNA matches it firmly. Some rows have no size entry. The others give once, few or many, or a class for an expanded clone.

v_gene,abundance,len,j_gene,d_gene,CDR3nt,CDR3aa
TRBV6-1,.,13,TRBJ2-2,.,TGTGCCAGCAGTGAACAGTTCACCGGGGAGCTGTTTTTT,CASSEQFTGELFF
TRBV6-6,.,14,TRBJ1-5,TRBD1,TGTGCCAGCAGTAAGACAGGGGAGAATCAGCCCCAGCATTTT,CASSKTGENQPQHF
TRBV5-5,.,17,TRBJ2-1,TRBD2,TGTGCCAGCAGCTTAGGACTAGCGGGGAGGGTTTACAATGAGCAGTTCTTC,CASSLGLAGRVYNEQFF
TRBV4-2,.,18,TRBJ2-5,TRBD2,TGTGCCAGCAGCCAAGGTGGGACTAGCGGGCACGTGCAAGAGACCCAGTACTTC,CASSQGGTSGHVQETQYF
TRBV10-1,.,12,TRBJ2-1,.,TGCGCCAGCAGGGGACTGGGTGGGGAGCAGTTCTTC,CASRGLGGEQFF
TRBV11-2,.,16,TRBJ2-7,.,TGTGCCAGCAGCTTATTGGTAGGAGGGAGGTCCTACGAGCAGTACTTC,CASSLLVGGRSYEQYF
TRBV28,.,12,TRBJ2-5,.,TGTGCCAGCAGCCCCTACCAAGAGACCCAGTACTTC,CASSPYQETQYF
TRBV4-2,.,15,TRBJ2-2,.,TGTGCCAGCAGCCAAGCCGGGGGTTACACCGGGGAGCTGTTTTTT,CASSQAGGYTGELFF
TRBV4-1,.,15,TRBJ1-2,.,TGCGCCAGCAGTCAGGACTCAGGGGTAGCGAGAGGCTACACCTTC,CASSQDSGVARGYTF
TRBV18,.,15,TRBJ2-3,TRBD2,TGTGCCAGCTCCCCTCTCGGGGGGGACACAGATACGCAGTATTTT,CASSPLGGDTDTQYF
TRBV5-5,.,15,TRBJ2-4,.,TGTGCCAGCAGGGAGGAGGGGGCGCAGAGAAACATTCAGTACTTC,CASREEGAQRNIQYF
TRBV11-2,.,17,TRBJ2-7,TRBD1,TGTGCCAGCAGTTTCAGGCGGGGACAGGGGAGGAACTACGAGCAGTACTTC,CASSFRRGQGRNYEQYF
TRBV28,many,14,TRBJ1-5,.,TGTGCCAGCAGTTTCTTCACTCAGGATCAGCCCCAGCATTTT,CASSFFTQDQPQHF
TRBV2,once,11,TRBJ1-3,.,TGTGCCAGCAGTGAACTAAACACCATATATTTT,CASSELNTIYF
TRBV9,.,17,TRBJ2-1,TRBD2,TGTGCCAGCAGCGTATCCGGGGCTAGCGGGAGCCCCAATGAGCAGTTCTTC,CASSVSGASGSPNEQFF
TRBV30,.,11,TRBJ1-4,.,TGTGCCTGGAGCCTGAGGGAAAAACTGTTTTTT,CAWSLREKLFF
TRBV24-1,.,13,TRBJ1-5,.,TGTGCCACCAGTAGAGAGGGCACTCAGCCCCAGCATTTT,CATSREGTQPQHF
TRBV7-9,.,15,TRBJ1-6,.,TGTGCCAGCAGCTTAGCCCAGGGTTATAATTCACCCCTCCACTTT,CASSLAQGYNSPLHF
TRBV4-1,.,15,TRBJ2-7,.,TGCGCCAGCAGCCAAGAGGGGGGTAGCGTTCGCGAGCAGTACTTC,CASSQEGGSVREQYF
TRBV2,.,15,TRBJ2-4,TRBD2,TGTGCCAGCAGTCCTCCGGGACTAGCGATGCACATTCAGTACTTC,CASSPPGLAMHIQYF
TRBV9,.,15,TRBJ1-5,.,TGTGCCAGCAGCGTAGGTTCAGGGGTTAGTCAGCCCCAGCATTTT,CASSVGSGVSQPQHF
TRBV28,once,14,TRBJ2-7,.,TGTGCCAGCAGTGTACAGGGAGCGAACTACGAGCAGTACTTC,CASSVQGANYEQYF